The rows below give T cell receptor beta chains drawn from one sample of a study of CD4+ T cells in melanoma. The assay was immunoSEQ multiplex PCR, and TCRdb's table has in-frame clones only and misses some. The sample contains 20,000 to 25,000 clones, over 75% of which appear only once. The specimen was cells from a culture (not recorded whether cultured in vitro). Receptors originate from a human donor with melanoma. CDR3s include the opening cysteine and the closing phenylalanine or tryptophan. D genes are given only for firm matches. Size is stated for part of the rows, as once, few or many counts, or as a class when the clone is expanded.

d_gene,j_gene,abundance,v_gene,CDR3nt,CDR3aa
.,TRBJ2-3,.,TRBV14,TGTGCCAGCAGCCAATATAGGACGGGTACCAACACGCAGTATTTT,CASSQYRTGTNTQYF
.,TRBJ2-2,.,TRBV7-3,TGTGCCAGCAGCTTAGACAGAAACACCGGGGAGCTGTTTTTT,CASSLDRNTGELFF
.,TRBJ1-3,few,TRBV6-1,TGTGCCAGCAGTGGGGGGGCTGGAAACACCATATATTTT,CASSGGAGNTIYF
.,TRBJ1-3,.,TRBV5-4,TGTGCCAGCAGCTTATCCGGGGCGGGAAACACCATATATTTT,CASSLSGAGNTIYF
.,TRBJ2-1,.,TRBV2,TGTGCCAGCAGTGAATACGGCGGGGGCCCGGCGTTCTTC,CASSEYGGGPAFF
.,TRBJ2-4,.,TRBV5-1,TGCGCCAGCAGCTTGGAGGGGGGGCTAGGCGAAAACATTCAGTACTTC,CASSLEGGLGENIQYF
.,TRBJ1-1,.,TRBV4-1,TGCGCCAGCAGCCAAGCGGGGGCCTTTTTACCTGGGACGAGACCTTTCTTT,CASSQAGAFLPGTRPFF
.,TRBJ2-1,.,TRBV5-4,TGTGCCAGCAGCTTGGACCTGCGGGGTGGAGGTGAGCAGTTCTTC,CASSLDLRGGGEQFF
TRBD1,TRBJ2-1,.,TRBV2,TGTGCCAGCAGTGTAGAGGGGGCCGACAATGAGCAGTTCTTC,CASSVEGADNEQFF
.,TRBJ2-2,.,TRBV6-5,TGTGCCAGCAGTGCCCCGGGGACCGGGGAGCTGTTTTTT,CASSAPGTGELFF
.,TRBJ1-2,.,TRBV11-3,TGTGCCATCTTCCGGAAGGGGAAGCTGGGCGGCTACACCTTC,CAIFRKGKLGGYTF
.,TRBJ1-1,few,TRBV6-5,TGTGCCAGCAGCTCCTGGACGGTAAACACTGAAGCTTTCTTT,CASSSWTVNTEAFF
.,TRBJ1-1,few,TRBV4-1,TGCGCCAGCAGCCGACGGGAGAACACTGAAGCTTTCTTT,CASSRRENTEAFF
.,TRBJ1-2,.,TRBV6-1,TGTGCCAGCAGTGACAGGGACTATGGCTACACCTTC,CASSDRDYGYTF
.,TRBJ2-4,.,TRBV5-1,TGCGCCAGCAGCTCGTGGGACTCCGCCGGGGACATTCAGTACTTC,CASSSWDSAGDIQYF
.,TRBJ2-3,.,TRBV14,TGTGCCAGCAGCTCCCGACGGTCAGATACGCAGTATTTT,CASSSRRSDTQYF
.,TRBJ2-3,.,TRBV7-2,TGTGCCAGCAGCTTACTAGATACGCAGTATTTT,CASSLLDTQYF
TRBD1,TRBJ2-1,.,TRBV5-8,TGTGCCAGCAGCTCTTACCAGGGGGCGGGCCCCTACAATGAGCAGTTCTTC,CASSSYQGAGPYNEQFF
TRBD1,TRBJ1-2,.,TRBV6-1,TGTGCCAGCAGACAGGGGGGGGCCTATGGCTACACCTTC,CASRQGGAYGYTF
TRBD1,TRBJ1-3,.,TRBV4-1,TGCGCCAGCAGCCACCTCCAGACCAAGACAGGGGCTGGAAACACCATATATTTT,CASSHLQTKTGAGNTIYF
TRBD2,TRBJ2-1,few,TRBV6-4,TGTGCCAGCAGCTTAGGGGCGGGGGGGCCAAATGAGCAGTTCTTC,CASSLGAGGPNEQFF
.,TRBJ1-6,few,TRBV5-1,TGCGCCAGCAGCTTGAATTCGGCATCGGGTTTAAATTCACCCCTCCACTTT,CASSLNSASGLNSPLHF
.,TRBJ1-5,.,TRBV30,TGTGCCTGGAGTGTAGCGGGTTCGCAGCCCCAGCATTTT,CAWSVAGSQPQHF
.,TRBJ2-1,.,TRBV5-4,TGTGCCAGCAGCTTGGAAGTAGCCTACAATGAGCAGTTCTTC,CASSLEVAYNEQFF
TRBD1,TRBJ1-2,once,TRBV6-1,TGTGCCAGCAGTGATGAGGGGACAGGGGCCGCGATGTCTGGCTACACCTTC,CASSDEGTGAAMSGYTF
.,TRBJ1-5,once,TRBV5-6,TGTGCCAGCAGCTTGGGCGCCTTGGGGGGCAATCAGCCCCAGCATTTT,CASSLGALGGNQPQHF
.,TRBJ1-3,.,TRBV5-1,TGCGCCAGCAGCTTGGTCACGGGAGACTCTGGAAACACCATATATTTT,CASSLVTGDSGNTIYF
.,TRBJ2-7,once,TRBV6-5,TGTGCCAGCAGTTACTTGCGGCACGAGCAGTACTTC,CASSYLRHEQYF
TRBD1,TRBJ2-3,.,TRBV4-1,TGCGCCAGCAGCCAAGAGGGGCCCACAGGGGACGGGAGCACAGATACGCAGTATTTT,CASSQEGPTGDGSTDTQYF
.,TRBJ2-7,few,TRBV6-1,TGTGCCAGCAGTGACCCCTCAAGGGGGAACCCCTACGAGCAGTACTTC,CASSDPSRGNPYEQYF
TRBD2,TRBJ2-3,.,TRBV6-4,TGTGCCAGCAAAAAGACTAGCGGGGGGGGCACAGATACGCAGTATTTT,CASKKTSGGGTDTQYF